This T cell receptor (beta chain) derives from a study of T cell repertoires in cytomegalovirus infection. Study-level findings and limits: In two of eight donors, the top clonotype was HLA-C-restricted CMV-specific.

TCRdb analysed the reads with MiXCR anew, one entry per CDR3 protein. The data show some 200,000 distinct CDR3 sequences, less than 9.5% seen once. This clonotype was observed many times. Its antigen is undetermined. V shed 3 bases and J 5 bases; nucleotides not matched to a gene: 8. Per the germline V gene, CDR1 is SGHRS and CDR2 is YFSETQ. The CDR3 is 17 residues long. The genes are TRBV5-1 and TRBJ2-3; 14 bases align to TRBD2. Sequenced: PBMCs. This clonotype originated in a human donor in good health (CMV status not recorded). Some clones in this sample may be carry-over from other donors' samples. As DNA, the CDR3 is TGCGCCAGCAGCTCTGGGACTAGCGGGAGAGGGCAAGATACGCAGTATTTT. It specifies CASSSGTSGRGQDTQYF.